The rows below give T cell receptor beta chains drawn from one sample of a study of HIV-infected children after antiretroviral therapy interruption. In TCRdb, the 3' RACE reads were re-called with MiXCR into one record per CDR3 protein. The table lists about 7,500 distinct CDR3 sequences, roughly 15% of them singletons. Sequenced material: CD45RO+ CD8+ T cells from PBMCs, pooled from several time points, taken from a donor given antiretroviral therapy, either interrupted or continuous. The origin of the receptors is a pool of human donors with HIV. Both conserved end residues are part of each CDR3. Each record gives: J gene, clone size, V gene, CDR3 protein. Size is omitted from some rows. Given values are once, few, many or a class for expanded clones.

J: TRBJ2-5; size: many; V: TRBV7-9; CDR3: CASSPRGPGETQYF
J: TRBJ2-7; size: medium-sized; V: TRBV4-1; CDR3: CASSQDRRTYEQYF
J: TRBJ1-5; size: many; V: TRBV20-1; CDR3: CSAVSGSNQPQHF
J: TRBJ2-3; size: .; V: TRBV6-5; CDR3: CASSYSLTGSTDTQYF
J: TRBJ1-1; size: many; V: TRBV7-9; CDR3: CASSLVRAGTEAFF
J: TRBJ2-3; size: medium-sized; V: TRBV19; CDR3: CASSTGSVRYTDTQYF
J: TRBJ1-5; size: many; V: TRBV5-6; CDR3: CASSAGTEQPQHF
J: TRBJ2-2; size: many; V: TRBV14; CDR3: CASSQVNTGELFF
J: TRBJ1-2; size: many; V: TRBV6-1; CDR3: CASSPRWSAPDAYGYTF
J: TRBJ2-2; size: many; V: TRBV6-5; CDR3: CASRGYTGELFF
J: TRBJ1-2; size: many; V: TRBV10-1; CDR3: CASSENRFYGYTF
J: TRBJ2-7; size: .; V: TRBV11-2; CDR3: CASSLGLGAAYEQYF
J: TRBJ1-1; size: many; V: TRBV7-3; CDR3: CASSSQTGVNTEAFF
J: TRBJ2-1; size: .; V: TRBV11-2; CDR3: CASSSISGTGLPIYNEQFF
J: TRBJ2-3; size: .; V: TRBV5-5; CDR3: CASSLKTGDPDTQYF
J: TRBJ2-3; size: .; V: TRBV10-3; CDR3: CAISPTRSSDTQYF
J: TRBJ1-1; size: many; V: TRBV7-7; CDR3: CASSLWEKDEGVNTEAFF